Shown below are 21 T cell receptor beta chains from a single sample sequenced in a study of T cells in Graves' hyperthyroidism and ophthalmopathy. RNA transcripts provided the source from which TCR beta CDR3 regions were amplified. In the first-round RT-PCR of the TCR CDR3, the HTBI primer set was used. TCRdb processed the multiplex PCR reads anew with MiXCR; each CDR3 protein has one entry. Of fewer than 650,000 distinct CDR3 sequences listed, approximately 14% are singletons. The sample taken for sequencing was blood. The receptors stem from a woman between 35 and 50 years old with Graves' hyperthyroidism.

This clonotype was seen at least ten times. The rearrangement uses TRBV11-2 and TRBJ2-6, with TRBD1 identical over 7 bases. The CDR3 totals 16 residues. V was pared by 1 base and J by 2 bases, with 2 bases of the junction left unmatched. Germline assignment: CDR1 SGHAT and CDR2 FQNNGV. CDR3 in DNA: TGTGCCAGCAGCTTAGTTCAGGGGGCTGGGGCCAACGTCCTGACTTTC. This gives the protein CASSLVQGAGANVLTF. Based on the CDR3 plus reference TRBV11-2 and TRBJ2-6, the full variable domain is EAGVAQSPRYKIIEKRQSVAFWCNPISGHATLYWYQQILGQGPKLLIQFQNNGVVDDSQLPKDRFSAERLKGVDSTLKIQPAKLEDSAVYLCASSLVQGAGANVLTFGAGSRLTVL.

As concerns this clonotype: A much larger clone differs from this one at a single base, so this may be a read error. This chain joins TRBV27 and TRBJ2-4, with D possibly TRBD1 on 5 matching bases. V lost 7 bases and J lost 8, with 24 bases in between. The germline V gene encodes CDR1 MNHEY and CDR2 SMNVEV (reference sequence). CDR3 size: 16 residues. CDR3 residues: CASKSQGWGTRYIQYF. The CDR3 coding sequence is TGTGCCAGCAAGTCTCAGGGTTGGGGTACGAGGTACATTCAGTACTTC.

V and J are TRBV15 and TRBJ2-1; 11 bases map to TRBD2. Germline CDR1 is LNHNV and CDR2 is YYDKDF (reference sequence). V trimming: 3 bases; J trimming: 10 bases; junction bases outside the gene matches: 11. The CDR3 has 16 residues. In nucleotides, the CDR3 is TGTGCCACCAGCAGCCAATTTAGCGGGAGGGCAAAAGAGCAGTTCTTC. This codes for CATSSQFSGRAKEQFF. Full variable domain (missing parts from reference TRBV15 and TRBJ2-1): DAMVIQNPRYQVTQFGKPVTLSCSQTLNHNVMYWYQQKSSQAPKLLFHYYDKDFNNEADTPDNFQSRRPNTSFCFLDIRSPGLGDTAMYLCATSSQFSGRAKEQFFGPGTRLTVL.

This clonotype was seen at least ten times. The chain uses TRBV28 and TRBJ1-1; TRBD1 agrees at 7 bases. Germline loops: CDR1 MDHEN, CDR2 SYDVKM. Unmatched junction bases numbered 12, after V lost 6 bases and J lost 2 bases. This CDR3 is 16 amino acids long. CDR3 residues: CASSSFDRAKNTEAFF. The CDR3 DNA sequence: TGTGCCAGCAGCTCCTTCGACAGGGCTAAAAACACTGAAGCTTTCTTT. Variable domain in full (rest from reference TRBV28 and TRBJ1-1): DVKVTQSSRYLVKRTGEKVFLECVQDMDHENMFWYRQDPGLGLRLIYFSYDVKMKEKGDIPEGYSVSREKKERFSLILESASTNQTSMYLCASSSFDRAKNTEAFFGQGTRLTVV.

Note on this clonotype: A much larger clone differs by one base, so this may be a read error. CDR3 nucleotide sequence: TGCAGTGCTGGAGGGACAGGGGGGACCTACGAGCAGTACTTC. This encodes CSAGGTGGTYEQYF. The chain has TRBV20-1 and TRBJ2-7, with 11 nucleotides matching TRBD1. J lost 2 bases, V lost 5 bases, and 5 bases had no gene match. Germline V gives CDR1 DFQATT, CDR2 SNEGSKA (reference sequence). The CDR3 is 14 amino acids.

The V call is TRBV7-9, the J call TRBJ2-7; 12 nucleotides align to TRBD1. The CDR3 runs to 16 residues. Germline CDR1 SEHNR, CDR2 FQNEAQ (reference sequence). The V and J ends lost 2 bases and 5 bases, in that order; junction bases with no gene match: 7. The chain's CDR3 is CASSLTPGTGGHEQYF. CDR3 nucleotide sequence: TGTGCCAGCAGCTTAACCCCCGGGACAGGGGGCCACGAGCAGTACTTC.

This clonotype was observed many times. J is TRBJ1-2 and V is TRBV2, with D perhaps TRBD1 (6 bases). Trimming stripped 2 bases from V and 7 bases from J, with 8 bases between. From germline, CDR1 is SNHLY and CDR2 FYNNEI. This CDR3 has 12 amino acids. The chain's CDR3 is CASSEQGSGYTF. DNA of the CDR3: TGTGCCAGCAGTGAACAGGGGTCTGGCTACACCTTC.

This clonotype was detected ten times or more. V usage is TRBV20-1 and J usage is TRBJ2-2, with no clear D. Germline V lookup: CDR1 DFQATT, CDR2 SNEGSKA (reference sequence). The CDR3 length is 17 residues. Between the trimmed V and J ends, which lost 0 bases and 0 bases, there was a span of 14 bases. Here the CDR3 reads CSARDGVRSTNTGELFF. DNA of the CDR3: TGCAGTGCTAGAGATGGAGTGCGGAGTACGAACACCGGGGAGCTGTTTTTT.

The V call is TRBV14, the J call TRBJ2-3; D unresolved. Trimming shortened V by 5 bases and J by 7 bases, and 13 bases separated the two germline ends. The CDR3 extends over 13 amino acids. Germline V lookup: CDR1 SGHDN, CDR2 FVKESK. Written as DNA, the CDR3 is TGTGCCAGCAGCTCCCGACCAACCCATACGCAGTATTTT. As protein: CASSSRPTHTQYF.

This clonotype occurred many times. This rearrangement joins TRBV28 to TRBJ2-1, with D maybe TRBD2 (5 bases). Germline V lookup: CDR1 MDHEN, CDR2 SYDVKM. Trimming took 4 bases from V and 10 from J, leaving 11 bases between them. The length of the CDR3 is 12 residues. This chain's CDR3 is CASSSRPGEQFF. DNA for the CDR3: TGTGCCAGCAGTTCCCGGCCGGGGGAGCAGTTCTTC.

Ten or more counts support this clonotype. The gene calls are TRBV2 and TRBJ1-1; D not resolved. Between the trimmed V and J ends, which lost 7 bases and 3 bases, there was a span of 12 bases. The CDR3 totals 13 residues. Per the germline V gene, CDR1 is SNHLY and CDR2 is FYNNEI. Here the CDR3 reads CASTPPEDTEAFF. CDR3 bases: TGTGCCAGCACCCCCCCAGAAGACACTGAAGCTTTCTTT.

This chain uses TRBV19 with TRBJ2-2; 7 bases align to TRBD1. The V gene's germline CDR1 is LNHDA and CDR2 SQIVND (reference sequence). This CDR3 has 16 residues. V shed 5 bases, J shed 2 bases, and the junction held 8 bases outside the gene matches. The CDR3 reads CASSSGTVPNTGELFF. The DNA for the CDR3 is TGTGCCAGTAGTTCCGGGACAGTGCCTAACACCGGGGAGCTGTTTTTT.

The chain uses TRBV9 and TRBJ1-2, with a weak D call TRBD1 (5 bases). The germline V and J ends were trimmed by 4 bases and 7 bases, with 11 bases remaining between them. Germline-derived CDR1 and CDR2 are SGDLS and YYNGEE. This CDR3 region has 12 residues. This chain's CDR3 is CASSQSGGGYTF. CDR3 bases: TGTGCCAGCAGCCAAAGTGGGGGTGGCTACACCTTC.

This clonotype was recorded many times. V and J are TRBV11-2 and TRBJ2-3; 8 nucleotides agree with TRBD1. Germline assignment: CDR1 SGHAT and CDR2 FQNNGV. The CDR3 is 15 amino acids. Unmatched junction bases numbered 7, after V lost 4 bases and J lost 4 bases. CDR3 in amino acids: CASSSPGGTSDTQYF. The CDR3, as DNA: TGTGCCAGCAGCTCCCCAGGGGGCACCTCAGATACGCAGTATTTT.

This chain uses TRBV12-3 or TRBV12-4 with TRBJ1-2; the D gene is possibly TRBD1 (5 bases). V gave up 5 bases and J gave up 4 bases, with 17 bases separating them. There are 15 residues in the CDR3. The CDR3 protein is CASSTGTGRVYGYTF. The CDR3 nucleotides read TGTGCCAGCAGTACCGGGACGGGGAGAGTCTATGGCTACACCTTC.

There are many counts of this clonotype. The CDR3 spells CASSTRDREPDTQYF. DNA of the CDR3: TGTGCCAGCAGCACGCGGGACAGGGAGCCAGATACGCAGTATTTT. This chain joins TRBV9 and TRBJ2-3; 9 nucleotides align to TRBD1. The germline V gene encodes CDR1 SGDLS and CDR2 YYNGEE. The V segment lost 4 bases and the J segment 4 bases; nucleotides outside the gene matches: 7. The CDR3 totals 15 residues.

J is TRBJ2-6 and V is TRBV29-1; a possible D gene is TRBD2 (6 bases). This CDR3 contains 14 residues. Trimming removed 3 bases from V and 1 base from J, with 7 bases in between. Looked up from germline, CDR1 is SQVTM and CDR2 is ANQGSEA. CDR3 amino acids: CSVEEGSGANVLTF. The DNA of the CDR3 is TGCAGCGTTGAGGAGGGTTCTGGGGCCAACGTCCTGACTTTC. Drawing the rest from reference TRBV29-1 and TRBJ2-6, the complete variable domain is SAVISQKPSRDICQRGTSLTIQCQVDSQVTMMFWYRQQPGQSLTLIATANQGSEATYESGFVIDKFPISRPNLTFSTLTVSNMSPEDSSIYLCSVEEGSGANVLTFGAGSRLTVL.

In its sample, this clonotype was seen many times. J is TRBJ1-5 and V is TRBV18; D unclear. Trimming took off 2 bases at V and 10 bases at J, with 18 bases between the two ends. Germline CDR1 KGHSH, CDR2 LQKENI. The CDR3 spans 15 residues. In DNA, the CDR3 is TGTGCCAGCTCACCAGAGCGGACGGAGACCTTCCCCCAGCATTTT. This encodes CASSPERTETFPQHF.

This clonotype was picked up many times. The CDR3 loop reads CASKLGTGELFF. The CDR3 region has the DNA TGTGCCAGCAAGCTAGGCACCGGGGAGCTGTTTTTT. The chain couples TRBV12-3 or TRBV12-4 to TRBJ2-2, with D uncertain. The CDR3 is 12 residues long. V was clipped by 7 bases and J by 4 bases, with 7 bases between them.

This clonotype was seen ten or more times. The chain uses TRBV2 and TRBJ2-4, with 10 bases fitting TRBD1. V lost 5 bases, J lost 8 bases, and 6 bases stayed unmatched. CDR3 size: 14 residues. Per the germline V gene, CDR1 is SNHLY and CDR2 is FYNNEI. The CDR3 spells CASSSDRGPYIQYF. The CDR3 nucleotides are TGTGCCAGCAGTTCAGACAGGGGGCCATACATTCAGTACTTC. Full variable domain (outside the CDR3, taken from reference TRBV2 and TRBJ2-4): EPEVTQTPSHQVTQMGQEVILRCVPISNHLYFYWYRQILGQKVEFLVSFYNNEISEKSEIFDDQFSVERPDGSNFTLKIRSTKLEDSAMYFCASSSDRGPYIQYFGAGTRLSVL.

The chain employs TRBV5-6 and TRBJ2-7, with a weak D call TRBD2 (6 bases). Germline lookup yields CDR1 SGHDT and CDR2 YYEEEE. CDR3 length: 15 amino acids. V was pared by 4 bases and J by 2 bases, with 16 bases between. The CDR3 reads CASSPDAGSPYEQYF. The CDR3 DNA sequence: TGTGCCAGCAGCCCGGATGCGGGATCACCCTACGAGCAGTACTTC.